Listed here are 14 T cell receptor beta chains from one sample, sequenced in a study of naive and memory T cell subsets. The beta constant-region primer was an equimolar mix of two oligonucleotides covering TRBC1 and TRBC2. Four rounds of PCR amplified the ligated cDNA using nested alpha and beta constant-region primers plus SP2. One entry per CDR3 protein, called by TCRdb with MiXCR from the UMI-ligation and nested PCR reads. This table holds approximately 80,000 distinct CDR3 sequences, over 9% found once. Input material: naive CD8+ T cells from blood. These TCRs come from a human donor in good health.

Ten or more counts support this clonotype. This chain uses TRBV20-1 with TRBJ2-1; D perhaps matches TRBD2 (5 bases). The ends were cut back, 6 bases at V and 3 bases at J, with 24 bases in the middle. Germline values: CDR1 DFQATT, CDR2 SNEGSKA (reference sequence). CDR3 length: 17 amino acids. The CDR3 spells CSASTALEVLYYNEQFF. The CDR3 DNA reads TGCAGTGCCAGCACGGCTTTGGAGGTCCTATACTACAATGAGCAGTTCTTC.

This chain links TRBV6-5 with TRBJ2-1; 7 positions match TRBD2. CDR3 length: 14 amino acids. V lost 5 bases, J lost 4 bases, and 5 bases stayed unmatched. In germline, CDR1 is MNHEY, CDR2 SVGAGI. The CDR3 here is CASSGTTYYNEQFF. CDR3 DNA: TGTGCCAGCAGTGGGACTACCTATTACAATGAGCAGTTCTTC.

CDR3 in DNA: TGTGCCAGCAGCGTATCTAGCAATGAGCAGTTCTTC. It yields the protein CASSVSSNEQFF. The genes are TRBV9 and TRBJ2-1; D not certain. The CDR3 contains 12 residues. Trimming cost V 1 base and J 6 bases, with 5 bases left between them. Per the germline V gene, CDR1 is SGDLS and CDR2 is YYNGEE. The whole variable domain, filled in from reference TRBV9 and TRBJ2-1, reads DSGVTQTPKHLITATGQRVTLRCSPRSGDLSVYWYQQSLDQGLQFLIQYYNGEERAKGNILERFSAQQFPDLHSELNLSSLELGDSALYFCASSVSSNEQFFGPGTRLTVL.

The chain employs TRBV12-5 and TRBJ1-4; D perhaps matches TRBD1 (5 bases). The CDR3 is made up of 17 amino acids. The germline V gene has CDR1 LGHNT and CDR2 FRNRAP. Trimming stripped 1 base from V and 5 bases from J, with 17 bases between. CDR3 nucleotides: TGTGCTAGTGGTTTGGCCCCTTTGACAGCGTCAAATGAAAAACTGTTTTTT. This codes for CASGLAPLTASNEKLFF. The complete variable domain, with remaining parts taken from reference TRBV12-5 and TRBJ1-4, reads DARVTQTPRHKVTEMGQEVTMRCQPILGHNTVFWYRQTMMQGLELLAYFRNRAPLDDSGMPKDRFSAEMPDATLATLKIQPSEPRDSAVYFCASGLAPLTASNEKLFFGSGTQLSVL.

CDR3 DNA sequence: TGTGCCACCAGCAGCCTACTTAAGGGTATTGGTGACAATGAGCAGTTCTTC. Translating gives CATSSLLKGIGDNEQFF. The J gene is TRBJ2-1, the V gene TRBV15; no firm D call. The V and J ends lost 3 bases and 5 bases respectively, with 20 bases between them. Looked up from germline, CDR1 is LNHNV and CDR2 is YYDKDF (reference sequence). The CDR3 has 17 amino acids.

This clonotype has only a few counts. V gene TRBV21-1 combines with J gene TRBJ2-7; the listed D gene, TRBD1, was not tested against the DNA. TRBV21-1 is a pseudogene segment. This CDR3 comprises 16 residues. CDR3 DNA sequence: TGTGCCAGCGGGCTACAGGGGGCTTCAAATACCTACGAGCAGTACTTC. It yields the protein CASGLQGASNTYEQYF.

The gene calls are TRBV7-9 and TRBJ2-1; a possible D gene is TRBD2 (5 bases). Germline V lookup: CDR1 SEHNR, CDR2 FQNEAQ (reference sequence). This CDR3 spans 14 amino acids. The V end was cut by 4 bases, the J end by 6 bases, with 13 bases between. CDR3 residues: CASSSGSLANEQFF. The CDR3 region has the DNA TGTGCCAGCAGCTCCGGTTCCCTAGCCAATGAGCAGTTCTTC.

This clonotype turned up a few times. V usage is TRBV6-1 and J usage is TRBJ2-7, with D perhaps assigned TRBD1 or TRBD2 (6 bases each). CDR3 length equals 11 residues. Germline CDR1 and CDR2: MNHNS and SASEGT. V dropped 8 bases and J dropped 6 bases, with 11 bases sitting between them. For the CDR3, the DNA is TGTGCCAGCCTCAGGGGAGGCGAGCAGTACTTC. It yields the protein CASLRGGEQYF.

In its sample, this clonotype was seen many times. The chain recombines TRBV20-1 with TRBJ2-7; weak D call: TRBD2 (5 bases). This CDR3 spans 14 amino acids. CDR1 is DFQATT and CDR2 is SNEGSKA in the germline V gene (reference sequence). The CDR3 DNA sequence: TGCACCGGTCGCCCATCTACTAGTTCGTACGAGCAGTACTTC. Residues: CTGRPSTSSYEQYF.

In its sample, this clonotype was seen many times. The gene calls are TRBV7-8 and TRBJ2-3; D possibly matches TRBD1 or TRBD2 (5 bases each). V shed 11 bases and J shed 2 bases, with 14 bases lying between them. This CDR3 comprises 13 residues. Germline values: CDR1 SGHVS, CDR2 FQNEAQ. CDR3 protein: CASMGDLTDTQYF. CDR3 nucleotide sequence: TGTGCCTCGATGGGGGATCTCACAGATACGCAGTATTTT.

This clonotype was picked up a small number of times. The chain joins TRBV6-2 or TRBV6-3 to TRBJ2-1; D is uncertain. The V and J ends lost 7 bases and 4 bases respectively, with 17 bases between them. The CDR3 covers 15 residues. The V gene's germline CDR1 is MNHEY and CDR2 SVGEGT. Here the CDR3 reads CASTHAKSSYNEQFF. CDR3 coding DNA: TGTGCCAGCACCCACGCGAAGAGCAGTTACAATGAGCAGTTCTTC.

The genes are TRBV27 and TRBJ1-1, with D unclear. The V gene's germline CDR1 is MNHEY and CDR2 SMNVEV (reference sequence). The V end lost 2 bases, the J end lost 5 bases, and 12 bases lay between the germline ends. CDR3 length: 14 residues. CDR3 in amino acids: CASSLKSGSTEAFF. As DNA, the CDR3 is TGTGCCAGCAGTTTAAAGTCTGGGAGTACTGAAGCTTTCTTT.

The chain is built from TRBV9 and TRBJ1-2, with D maybe TRBD1 (6 bases). The CDR3 runs to 14 residues. Germline V CDR1 and CDR2: SGDLS, YYNGEE. Trimming removed 1 base at V and 2 bases at J, with 9 bases between. DNA for the CDR3: TGTGCCAGCAGCGTACAGGGGCCGAACTATGGCTACACCTTC. This gives the protein CASSVQGPNYGYTF.

This chain connects TRBV20-1 to TRBJ2-1, with TRBD2 matching over 7 bases. CDR1 is DFQATT and CDR2 is SNEGSKA in the germline V gene (reference sequence). The V and J ends lost 3 bases and 1 base, in that order; junction bases with no gene match: 3. The CDR3 has 14 residues. CDR3 DNA sequence: TGCAGTGCTAGGCCAGCGGGGTCCTACAATGAGCAGTTCTTC. Amino acids: CSARPAGSYNEQFF.